This TCR beta chain was recorded in a study of CD8 T cells in ankylosing spondylitis. To note about this clonotype: Its antigen is unknown.

In making TCR beta libraries, quantitative 5'-RACE with molecular barcodes was used. Via MiXCR, TCRdb re-called the 5' RACE reads, giving one row per CDR3 protein. The table lists fewer than 250,000 distinct CDR3 sequences, about 11% of them singletons. Findings and limits, study-wide: Before this, some motif variants had been reported in reactive arthritis synovial fluid and blood. Reportedly, significant enrichment of disease-linked clones occurred in matched ankylosing spondylitis synovial fluid.

The receptor was derived from a male donor with ankylosing spondylitis or in good health (not recorded which). The sample taken for sequencing was blood, either unsorted or a sorted T cell fraction (not recorded which).

This chain's CDR3 is CASSQAEGEGETQYF. The CDR3 nucleotides are TGTGCCAGCAGCCAGGCCGAGGGGGAGGGCGAGACCCAGTACTTC. The chain employs TRBV4-2 and TRBJ2-5; D perhaps matches TRBD2 (7 bases). The germline V and J ends were trimmed by 3 bases and 5 bases, with 16 bases remaining between them. The CDR3 sequence is 15 residues long. CDR1 is LGHNA and CDR2 is YNFKEQ in the germline V gene.